This T cell receptor beta chain came from a study of T-cell memory formation after mild COVID-19. The overall study: TCR clusters were largely donor specific.

J lost 3 bases, V lost 3 bases, and 5 bases had no gene match. The CDR3 loop spans 16 amino acids. In germline, CDR1 is DFQATT, CDR2 SNEGSKA (reference sequence). Remarks on this clonotype: Its antigen is still unknown.

General observations from the study: Whereas later expanders leaned CD4+, clones contracting day 15 to 85 showed a balanced CD4/CD8 makeup. The SARS-CoV-2 specificity of second-wave clones reaching peak at day 37 remained unverified. Contracting CD4+ clones lay largely in CM and EM, with CD8+ ones residing in EMRA.

One entry per CDR3 protein results from TCRdb running MiXCR on the 5' RACE reads. The sample has tens of thousands of distinct CDR3 sequences; 9.3% are singletons. The source is an adult woman who had mild COVID-19 (a few samples of this study predate the infection). Cell type and time point are not known. The chain carries TRBV20-1 and TRBJ2-3; 14 positions match TRBD2. Sequencing input: PBMCs or a T cell subset sorted from them (not recorded which). The CDR3 sequence: CSARTSGRAGTDTQYF. The CDR3 DNA follows: TGCAGTGCTAGGACTAGCGGGAGGGCCGGTACAGATACGCAGTATTTT.